The source of this TCR beta chain is a study of blood T cell repertoires in COVID-19. Assay used: immunoSEQ multiplex PCR; TCRdb lists only in-frame clones, some missing. The repertoire includes some 240,000 clones, roughly 79% of them detected once, and around 7.5% sits in the top ten. The V end lost 4 bases, the J end lost 0 bases, and 15 bases lay between the germline ends. The CDR3 totals 17 residues. Per germline, CDR1 ENHRY and CDR2 SYGVKD. This TCR derives from a woman of 80 years or more with COVID-19, enrolled during active disease. The rearrangement uses TRBV10-3 and TRBJ2-2; D is possibly TRBD1 (6 bases). The source material was peripheral blood. CDR3 sequence (DNA): TGTGCCATCAGTGGGAGTCCTCAGGGGCCGAACACCGGGGAGCTGTTTTTT. This translates into CAISGSPQGPNTGELFF.